Listed here are 3 T cell receptor beta chains from one sample, sequenced in a study of low-dose radiotherapy and immunotherapy resistance in tumors (dated by TCRdb to the early 2020s). This specimen's time point label, per the study, means: after trial treatment. Interpreted using the paper, the treatment or condition label stands for: LDRT plus nivolumab, ipilimumab, low-dose cyclophosphamide and aspirin (RACIN trial). TCRdb names Illumina HiSeq 2500 as the instrument used. First-strand cDNA was synthesized with Superscript III and a set of TRAV- and TRBV-specific primers, covering both TCRalpha and TCRbeta chains. TCRs were amplified with Phusion for 15 to 25 PCR cycles using a constant-region primer together with the adapter attached to the V primers. TCRdb reanalyzed the raw reads on its own, using fastp at Q25 for trimming and MiXCR for clone calling, and kept in-frame beta chains. Every distinct CDR3 protein forms one entry, paired with its most common genes and DNA. This sample gives 40,000 or so distinct CDR3 sequences in total; less than 30% of them show up just once. The ten largest clones take up around a tenth of the sample.

The sample in question was PBMCs, obtained after low-dose radiotherapy plus immunotherapy. Receptors were obtained from a male donor with prostate cancer.

This clonotype appeared many times. The rearrangement uses TRBV21-1 and TRBJ2-6; the table calls TRBD1, which could not be checked here. TRBV21-1 is listed as a pseudogene. This CDR3 comprises 19 residues. The CDR3 sequence is CARSRADRDGLAGANVLTF. CDR3 nucleotides: TGTGCCAGGAGCAGGGCGGACAGGGACGGGTTAGCTGGGGCCAACGTCCTGACTTTC.

This clonotype came up many times. J is TRBJ2-3 and V is TRBV6-6; 11 bases align to TRBD1. The CDR3 has 14 residues. Germline V gene data show CDR1 as MNHNY and CDR2 as SVGAGI (reference sequence). Trimming took 10 bases from V and 5 from J; bases not matched to a gene: 8. CDR3 nucleotide sequence: TGTGCCACCCGGACAGGGGGCCGTGGAGATACGCAGTATTTT. It is translated as CATRTGGRGDTQYF.

This chain uses TRBV2 with TRBJ2-5; D may be TRBD1 or TRBD2 (5 bases each). Trimming pared 9 bases from V and 2 bases from J, leaving 19 bases between. CDR1 and CDR2 (germline): SNHLY, FYNNEI. There are 15 residues in the CDR3. The DNA of the CDR3 is TGTGCCAGTGGGCCAACGGGGACCCCTCAAGAGACCCAGTACTTC. Amino acid sequence: CASGPTGTPQETQYF.